What follows are 23 T cell receptor beta chains derived from one specimen sequenced in a study of blood T cell repertoires in COVID-19. Measured with immunoSEQ multiplex PCR; TCRdb has only the in-frame clones, and not every one. Among 250,000 to 350,000 clones listed, roughly 87% were seen once. Specimen: PBMCs or T cells enriched from blood (not recorded which). These receptors came from a woman between 18 and 29 years old who had recovered from COVID-19.

The chain uses TRBV6-2 or TRBV6-3 and TRBJ2-7; a weak D match, TRBD1 (5 bases). With 4 bases removed from V and 4 bases from J, the gap between germline ends came to 23 bases. The CDR3 is 17 amino acids. Per the germline V gene, CDR1 is MNHEY and CDR2 is SVGEGT. In DNA form, the CDR3 reads TGTGCCAGCAGTTCTGGATTGGGCAGGGCAGGGAATTACGAGCAGTACTTC. Its protein product is CASSSGLGRAGNYEQYF.

The genes are TRBV3-1 (or the pseudogene TRBV3-2) and TRBJ2-7; perhaps TRBD1 as D (6 bases). Between the trimmed V and J ends, which lost 4 bases and 2 bases, there was a span of 12 bases. CDR3 length equals 14 residues. Germline V lookup: CDR1 LGHDT, CDR2 YNNKEL (reference sequence). CDR3 sequence reads: CASSPRDIPYEQYF. The CDR3 DNA reads TGTGCCAGCAGCCCCCGGGACATACCCTACGAGCAGTACTTC.

The chain combines TRBV7-6 with TRBJ2-5; weak D call: TRBD2 (7 bases). Germline assignment: CDR1 SGHVS and CDR2 FNYEAQ. The CDR3 extends over 16 amino acids. The ends were cut back, 5 bases at V and 4 bases at J, with 20 bases in the middle. The CDR3 loop is CASSPHMWGGVETQYF. The CDR3 DNA reads as TGTGCCAGCAGCCCTCATATGTGGGGGGGCGTAGAGACCCAGTACTTC. Supplemented by reference TRBV7-6 and TRBJ2-5, the full variable domain reads GAGVSQSPRYKVTKRGQDVALRCDPISGHVSLYWYRQALGQGPEFLTYFNYEAQQDKSGLPNDRFSAERPEGSISTLTIQRTEQRDSAMYRCASSPHMWGGVETQYFGPGTRLLVL.

This chain joins TRBV7-9 and TRBJ2-3; D not certain. This CDR3 region has 12 residues. V was cut by 5 bases and J by 5 bases, with 8 bases left in between. Germline V gene sequence: CDR1 SEHNR, CDR2 FQNEAQ (reference sequence). The CDR3: CASSDNRDTQYF. The CDR3 region has the DNA TGTGCCAGCAGCGACAATAGAGATACGCAGTATTTT.

The CDR3: CASSFRQYTGELFF. The CDR3 DNA follows: TGTGCCAGCAGTTTCAGGCAGTACACCGGGGAGCTGTTTTTT. V gene TRBV27 combines with J gene TRBJ2-2, with no clear D. Germline values: CDR1 MNHEY, CDR2 SMNVEV (reference sequence). Trimming shortened V by 3 bases and J by 3 bases, and 8 bases separated the two germline ends. The CDR3 spans 14 residues.

V gene TRBV28 combines with J gene TRBJ1-4, with D hard to call. In germline, CDR1 is MDHEN, CDR2 SYDVKM. The CDR3 has 16 amino acids. V was pared by 3 bases and J by 1 base, with 12 bases between. The CDR3 here is CASSLYPQRTNEKLFF. For the CDR3, the DNA is TGTGCCAGCAGTTTGTACCCACAGAGAACTAATGAAAAACTGTTTTTT.

The chain joins TRBV6-1 to TRBJ2-3; 11 nucleotides match TRBD2. V lost 4 bases and J lost 2; bases outside the gene matches: 5. CDR1 is MNHNS, CDR2 SASEGT, per germline. The CDR3 length is 16 residues. This CDR3 is CASSAGLAAVTDTQYF. CDR3 coding DNA: TGTGCCAGCAGTGCGGGACTAGCGGCAGTCACAGATACGCAGTATTTT.

The chain combines TRBV19 with TRBJ1-1; the D is unclear. The CDR3 length is 14 residues. The V end was cut by 4 bases, the J end by 5 bases, with 14 bases between. Per germline, CDR1 LNHDA and CDR2 SQIVND (reference sequence). CDR3 nucleotides: TGTGCCAGTAGTAAAGGGTACGGGGAGACTGAAGCTTTCTTT. It translates to CASSKGYGETEAFF. The whole variable domain, remainder taken from reference TRBV19 and TRBJ1-1, is DGGITQSPKYLFRKEGQNVTLSCEQNLNHDAMYWYRQDPGQGLRLIYYSQIVNDFQKGDIAEGYSVSREKKESFPLTVTSAQKNPTAFYLCASSKGYGETEAFFGQGTRLTVV.

The rearrangement uses TRBV29-1 and TRBJ1-2; D gene unclear. Trimming cost V 6 bases and J 8 bases, with 19 bases left between them. CDR1 is SQVTM, CDR2 ANQGSEA, per germline. CDR3 length: 13 residues. The CDR3 reads CSVLLGPGRGYTF. The CDR3 region has the DNA TGCAGCGTCCTCTTGGGTCCTGGCAGGGGCTACACCTTC.

This clone was seen once. V is TRBV6-2 or TRBV6-3 and J is TRBJ1-1, with 7 bases matching TRBD1. CDR1 and CDR2 from the germline V gene are MNHEY and SVGEGT. J gave up 3 bases and V 6 bases, and 4 bases lay outside the gene matches. This CDR3 has 13 residues. The CDR3 sequence is CASRPDRDTEAFF. As DNA, the CDR3 is TGTGCCAGCAGACCTGACAGGGACACTGAAGCTTTCTTT.

This chain connects TRBV28 to TRBJ1-6; D is possibly TRBD1 (6 bases). The CDR3 contains 19 residues. In germline, CDR1 is MDHEN, CDR2 SYDVKM. Trimming left V 7 bases short and J 0 bases short, with 22 bases between. CDR3 nucleotide sequence: TGTGCCAGCAACCTTACCCCGGGGGGGCGTAGCTCCTATAATTCACCCCTCCACTTT. This gives the protein CASNLTPGGRSSYNSPLHF.

This sequence joins TRBV3-1 (or the pseudogene TRBV3-2) and TRBJ1-4; TRBD1 is a possible D gene (6 bases). Trimming shortened V by 1 base and J by 4 bases, and 22 bases separated the two germline ends. This CDR3 region has 19 residues. Germline CDR1 is LGHDT and CDR2 is YNNKEL (reference sequence). CDR3 residues: CASSQARRTVASRNEKLFF. DNA of the CDR3: TGTGCCAGCAGCCAAGCGAGGAGGACAGTCGCCTCACGTAATGAAAAACTGTTTTTT.

The rearrangement joins TRBV5-5 to TRBJ1-3; D is ambiguous. The CDR3 sequence is 14 residues long. In germline, CDR1 is SGHKS, CDR2 YYEKEE (reference sequence). The germline V and J ends were trimmed by 0 bases and 4 bases, with 8 bases remaining between them. The CDR3 nucleotides read TGTGCCAGCAGCTTGGGGGCCGCGGGAAACACCATATATTTT. The encoded protein is CASSLGAAGNTIYF.

The gene calls are TRBV2 and TRBJ1-2, with a possible D match to TRBD1 (6 bases). CDR1 is SNHLY, CDR2 FYNNEI, per germline. The CDR3 is 14 residues long. Deletions cut 2 bases from V and 4 bases from J, with 11 bases between. The CDR3 loop is CASSETGGAYGYTF. In nucleotides, the CDR3 is TGTGCCAGCAGTGAAACTGGGGGGGCCTATGGCTACACCTTC. The full variable domain, in which reference TRBV2 and TRBJ1-2 provide the parts outside the CDR3, is EPEVTQTPSHQVTQMGQEVILRCVPISNHLYFYWYRQILGQKVEFLVSFYNNEISEKSEIFDDQFSVERPDGSNFTLKIRSTKLEDSAMYFCASSETGGAYGYTFGSGTRLTVV.

The rearrangement links TRBV7-2 to TRBJ2-3, with 11 nucleotides matching TRBD2. The CDR3 is made up of 16 amino acids. Germline V gene sequence: CDR1 SGHTA, CDR2 FQGNSA. The trim removed 4 bases at V and 11 bases at J, leaving 14 bases unmatched. The CDR3 DNA follows: TGTGCCAGCAGCTCCCCTAGCGGGGGGCGCAGATACTGGCAGTATTTT. It specifies CASSSPSGGRRYWQYF. Together with reference TRBV7-2 and TRBJ2-3, the CDR3 gives the full variable domain: GAGVSQSPSNKVTEKGKDVELRCDPISGHTALYWYRQSLGQGLEFLIYFQGNSAPDKSGLPSDRFSAERTGGSVSTLTIQRTQQEDSAVYLCASSSPSGGRRYWQYFGPGTRLTVL.

This chain links TRBV7-3 with TRBJ1-2, with D possibly matching TRBD1 (5 bases). Trimming removed 1 base at V and 4 bases at J, with 13 bases between. Germline lookup yields CDR1 SGHTA and CDR2 FQGTGA. CDR3 size: 15 residues. CDR3 coding DNA: TGTGCCAGCAGCTTAAACGGGGGACGAGGCTATGGCTACACCTTC. It is translated as CASSLNGGRGYGYTF. Drawing the rest from reference TRBV7-3 and TRBJ1-2, the complete variable domain is GAGVSQTPSNKVTEKGKYVELRCDPISGHTALYWYRQSLGQGPEFLIYFQGTGAADDSGLPNDRFFAVRPEGSVSTLKIQRTERGDSAVYLCASSLNGGRGYGYTFGSGTRLTVV.

The chain recombines TRBV7-9 with TRBJ2-3; the match to TRBD2 covers 8 bases. Germline values: CDR1 SEHNR, CDR2 FQNEAQ (reference sequence). CDR3 length: 13 residues. V shed 8 bases and J 2 bases; nucleotides not matched to a gene: 3. CDR3 protein: CASQRGNTDTQYF. CDR3 nucleotide sequence: TGTGCCAGCCAGCGGGGGAACACAGATACGCAGTATTTT. The full variable domain, completed using reference TRBV7-9 and TRBJ2-3, is DTGVSQNPRHKITKRGQNVTFRCDPISEHNRLYWYRQTLGQGPEFLTYFQNEAQLEKSRLLSDRFSAERPKGSFSTLEIQRTEQGDSAMYLCASQRGNTDTQYFGPGTRLTVL.

The chain employs TRBV5-8 and TRBJ2-3, with D perhaps TRBD2 (6 bases). Trimming left V 3 bases short and J 0 bases short, with 14 bases between. The CDR3 has 16 residues. CDR1 SGHTS and CDR2 YDEGEE come from the germline V gene. CDR3 residues: CASSSRGSTSTDTQYF. DNA for the CDR3: TGTGCCAGCAGCTCCCGGGGGTCGACTAGCACAGATACGCAGTATTTT.

The chain is built from TRBV4-1 and TRBJ2-4, with a weak D call TRBD2 (5 bases). This CDR3 contains 15 residues. V was cut by 1 base and J by 2 bases, with 9 bases left in between. Looked up from germline, CDR1 is MGHRA and CDR2 is YSYEKL. CDR3 in DNA: TGCGCCAGCAGCCAAGTAACGGGGTCCAAAAACATTCAGTACTTC. Amino acids: CASSQVTGSKNIQYF.

The chain links TRBV5-1 to TRBJ2-3; 10 bases align to TRBD1. Germline CDR1 is SGHRS and CDR2 is YFSETQ. There are 15 residues in the CDR3. J gave up 4 bases and V 4 bases, and 6 bases lay outside the gene matches. CDR3 sequence reads: CASSPGQGDADTQYF. For the CDR3, the DNA is TGCGCCAGCAGCCCAGGACAGGGGGATGCAGATACGCAGTATTTT.

This clone has a single count. The V gene is TRBV5-4, the J gene TRBJ2-1; 8 bases are a match to TRBD2. The CDR3 is 16 residues long. Per the germline V gene, CDR1 is SGHNT and CDR2 is YYREEE (reference sequence). The ends lost 1 base at V and 0 bases at J; junction bases unmatched: 3. In DNA form, the CDR3 reads TGTGCCAGCAGCTTGTCGGGGGGGAGCTCCTACAATGAGCAGTTCTTC. This translates into CASSLSGGSSYNEQFF.

This clone was observed once. The chain links TRBV6-4 to TRBJ2-2; 10 positions match TRBD2. V was pared by 4 bases and J by 6 bases, with 17 bases of the junction left unmatched. Germline CDR1 is MRHNA and CDR2 is SNTAGT. The CDR3 consists of 19 residues. CDR3 sequence reads: CASSVSQMMEREGPGELFF. Written as DNA, the CDR3 is TGTGCCAGCAGTGTTTCCCAAATGATGGAGCGGGAGGGCCCCGGGGAGCTGTTTTTT.

The gene calls are TRBV9 and TRBJ2-5; 9 bases are shared with TRBD2. CDR1 is SGDLS, CDR2 YYNGEE, per germline. V trimming: 3 bases; J trimming: 5 bases; junction bases outside the gene matches: 17. The CDR3 contains 18 residues. The CDR3 sequence is CASSERGTGTSTVETQYF. The CDR3 DNA sequence: TGTGCCAGCAGCGAGAGGGGGACCGGGACTAGCACCGTGGAGACCCAGTACTTC.